Presented here are 3 T cell receptor beta chains from one specimen sequenced in a study of post-analysis software for immune sequencing data. General study points: There were about five TRBV segments more frequent in patients than controls, and TRBV5-6, TRBV5-1 and TRBV20-1 were among them.

For these receptors, no antigen is known. Incorporated into the TCR beta cDNA libraries were unique molecular identifiers, which served to reduce PCR and sequencing biases. TCRdb used MiXCR to reprocess the PCR reads, holding one entry per CDR3 protein. Of approximately 570,000 distinct CDR3 sequences in the sample, 40% to 50% were seen once. The sample comprised blood. Source of these receptors: a girl under 18 with multiple sclerosis.

This chain connects TRBV7-2 to TRBJ1-1, with D maybe TRBD1 (5 bases). This CDR3 is 15 amino acids long. The germline V gene encodes CDR1 SGHTA and CDR2 FQGNSA. Trimming shortened V by 4 bases and J by 6 bases, and 18 bases separated the two germline ends. The CDR3, as DNA: TGTGCCAGCAGCTCGGACACTTCCGTCAAGGCTGAAGCTTTCTTT. Translating it yields CASSSDTSVKAEAFF.

The sample holds a few counts of this clonotype. The rearrangement joins TRBV12-3 or TRBV12-4 to TRBJ2-5; D not certain. The CDR3 runs 16 residues. Trimming cost V 4 bases and J 5 bases, with 20 bases left between them. DNA of the CDR3: TGTGCCAGCAGTTCTCCCTTACTTGACATGCGGGAGACCCAGTACTTC. It specifies CASSSPLLDMRETQYF.

This chain links TRBV12-3 or TRBV12-4 with TRBJ1-1; tentative D call: TRBD1 (6 bases). This CDR3 is 15 amino acids long. Deletions cut 2 bases from V and 1 base from J, with 11 bases between. The CDR3 here is CASSLKGGGNTEAFF. The CDR3 DNA follows: TGTGCCAGCAGTTTAAAAGGGGGAGGGAACACTGAAGCTTTCTTT.